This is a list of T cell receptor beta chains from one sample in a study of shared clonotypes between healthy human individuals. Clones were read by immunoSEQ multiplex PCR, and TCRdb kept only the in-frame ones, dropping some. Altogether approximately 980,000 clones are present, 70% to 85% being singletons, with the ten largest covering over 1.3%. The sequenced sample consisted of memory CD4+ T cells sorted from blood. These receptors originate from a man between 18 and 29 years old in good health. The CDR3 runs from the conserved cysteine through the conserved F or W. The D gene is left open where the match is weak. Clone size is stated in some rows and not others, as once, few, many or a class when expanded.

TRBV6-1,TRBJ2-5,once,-,TGTGCCAGCAGTGAATCCTTGGGGGTCCGAGAGACCCAGTACTTC,CASSESLGVRETQYF
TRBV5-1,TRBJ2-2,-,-,TGCGCCAGCAGCTCGGCAAAGATCAACACCGGGGAGCTGTTTTTT,CASSSAKINTGELFF
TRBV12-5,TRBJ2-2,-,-,TGTGCTAGTGGTCCCAATTTGTCCGGGGAGCTGTTTTTT,CASGPNLSGELFF
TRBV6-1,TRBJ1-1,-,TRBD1,TGTGCCAGCAAAAAGACAGGGGGGGACACTGAAGCTTTCTTT,CASKKTGGDTEAFF
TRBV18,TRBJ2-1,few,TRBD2,TGTGCCAGCTCATCGGAGCGGGGCCAGCAGTTCTTC,CASSSERGQQFF
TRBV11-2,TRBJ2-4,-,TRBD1,TGTGCCAGCAGCCACAGGGTTACAGGGGGACTAGCCAAAAACATTCAGTACTTC,CASSHRVTGGLAKNIQYF
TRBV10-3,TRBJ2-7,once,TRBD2,TGTGCCATCGGAGAAAGCGGGATTACCTACGAGCAGTACTTC,CAIGESGITYEQYF
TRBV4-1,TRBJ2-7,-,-,TGCGCCAGCAGCCAAGATCAGGTAGGAGTATACGAGCAGTACTTC,CASSQDQVGVYEQYF
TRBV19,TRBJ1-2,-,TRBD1,TGTGCCAGTAGTGCCTCAAAACAGGGGAGGAACTATGGCTACACCTTC,CASSASKQGRNYGYTF
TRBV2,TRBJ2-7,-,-,TGTGCCAGCAGCTGGTCAGGGGACGGCGAGCAGTACTTC,CASSWSGDGEQYF
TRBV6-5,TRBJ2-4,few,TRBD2,TGTGCCAGCAGTTGGACTAGCGGGAGCCGTAAAAACATTCAGTACTTC,CASSWTSGSRKNIQYF
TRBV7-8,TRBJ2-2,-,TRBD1,TGTGCCAGCAGCCCCCGACAGGGGGCTAACACCGGGGAGCTGTTTTTT,CASSPRQGANTGELFF
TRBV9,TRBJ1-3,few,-,TGTGCCAGCAGCTCCCCCGGGGCAGCTGGAAACACCATATATTTT,CASSSPGAAGNTIYF
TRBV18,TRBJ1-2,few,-,TGTGCCAGCTCACCACCGAATTCAGGGTTTCTCTATGGCTACACCTTC,CASSPPNSGFLYGYTF
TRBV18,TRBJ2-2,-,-,TGTGCCAGCTCACCTTTACAGCCTAACACCGGGGAGCTGTTTTTT,CASSPLQPNTGELFF
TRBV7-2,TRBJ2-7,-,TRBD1,TGTGCCAGCAGCGTTTCCGGGACAGGAGTTTACGAGCAGTACTTC,CASSVSGTGVYEQYF
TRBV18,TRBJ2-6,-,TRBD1,TGTGCCAGCTCACCGCTCACAGGGGAGCGCTCTGGGGCCAACGTCCTGACTTTC,CASSPLTGERSGANVLTF